The 32 T cell receptor beta chains given below trace back to one sample, sequenced in a study of blood T cell repertoires in COVID-19. Produced via immunoSEQ multiplex PCR; TCRdb's table is partial and in-frame only. The sample contains fewer than 400,000 clones, about 86% of which appear only once. Source material: peripheral blood. The receptors stem from a man younger than 40 with active or convalescent COVID-19.

This chain uses TRBV4-3 with TRBJ1-1; the match to TRBD1 covers 7 bases. With 4 bases clipped from V and 4 bases from J, the junction kept 6 bases outside the gene matches. Per the germline V gene, CDR1 is LGHNA and CDR2 is YSLEER. CDR3 length equals 14 residues. CDR3 sequence reads: CASSRDRVGTEAFF. The CDR3 coding sequence is TGCGCCAGCAGCCGCGACAGGGTTGGCACTGAAGCTTTCTTT.

The chain joins TRBV5-1 to TRBJ1-6; maybe TRBD1 (5 bases). Trimming took 4 bases from V and 7 from J, leaving 15 bases between them. CDR1 and CDR2 (germline): SGHRS, YFSETQ. CDR3 length: 15 residues. This CDR3 reads CASSGGAQVNSPLHF. The CDR3 DNA sequence: TGCGCCAGCAGCGGCGGCGCACAGGTGAATTCACCCCTCCACTTT.

The chain is built from TRBV2 and TRBJ2-7; 8 nucleotides match TRBD1. The ends lost 6 bases at V and 7 bases at J; junction bases unmatched: 14. The CDR3 spans 15 residues. From germline, CDR1 is SNHLY and CDR2 FYNNEI. The DNA for the CDR3 is TGTGCCAGCAGCGGCGGGACAGGATCCCTAGTGGAGCAGTACTTC. This sequence encodes CASSGGTGSLVEQYF.

The chain combines TRBV21-1 with TRBJ2-7; the tabulated D call, TRBD2, remains unverified against the DNA. TRBV21-1 is tagged as a pseudogene. The length of the CDR3 is 14 residues. For the CDR3, the DNA is TGTGCCAGCAGTGCGCCACTAACCTCCTACGAGCAGTACTTC. Protein: CASSAPLTSYEQYF.

The gene calls are TRBV5-1 and TRBJ2-7; TRBD2 matches 13 bases. Germline V CDR1 and CDR2: SGHRS, YFSETQ. This CDR3 region has 14 residues. J was trimmed by 7 bases and V by 9 bases; bases with no gene match: 10. CDR3: CATRPGLAGKEQYF. The CDR3 DNA is TGCGCCACCCGACCGGGACTAGCGGGAAAAGAGCAGTACTTC.

The chain couples TRBV30 to TRBJ1-1; D remains unclear. Between the trimmed V and J ends, which lost 7 bases and 3 bases, there was a span of 15 bases. Germline V gene data show CDR1 as GTSNPN and CDR2 as SVGIG (reference sequence). The CDR3 extends over 13 amino acids. CDR3 protein: CAFLKVAYTEAFF. In DNA, the CDR3 is TGTGCCTTCCTCAAGGTAGCGTACACTGAAGCTTTCTTT.

The rearrangement links TRBV6-5 to TRBJ1-5; tentative D call: TRBD1 (6 bases). Germline V CDR1 and CDR2: MNHEY, SVGAGI. V lost 6 bases and J lost 5, with 11 bases in between. The CDR3 has 13 residues. In DNA form, the CDR3 reads TGTGCCAGCAGGGACAGCTTATATCAGCCCCAGCATTTT. Translation: CASRDSLYQPQHF.

The V and J genes are TRBV10-3 and TRBJ2-2; D is unresolved. Germline V CDR1 and CDR2: ENHRY, SYGVKD. Deletions cut 8 bases from V and 1 base from J, with 5 bases between. There are 12 residues in the CDR3. The CDR3 here is CAISGNTGELFF. The CDR3 coding sequence is TGTGCCATCTCGGGGAACACCGGGGAGCTGTTTTTT.

The chain uses TRBV7-9 and TRBJ1-2, with 11 bases identical to TRBD1. The V gene's germline CDR1 is SEHNR and CDR2 FQNEAQ (reference sequence). CDR3 size: 15 residues. V was pared by 5 bases and J by 8 bases, with 10 bases of the junction left unmatched. CDR3 loop: CASSLNRDRGSGYTF. The CDR3 bases are TGTGCCAGCAGCCTTAACCGGGACAGGGGGTCGGGCTACACCTTC.

This chain connects TRBV7-3 to TRBJ2-5, with 12 bases that match TRBD2. Germline trimming cut 5 bases from V and 5 bases from J; bases unmatched to any gene: 9. CDR3 length: 16 amino acids. Germline loops: CDR1 SGHTA, CDR2 FQGTGA. CDR3 protein: CASSPLAGGLRETQYF. CDR3 nucleotides: TGTGCCAGCAGCCCGCTAGCGGGGGGGCTGAGGGAGACCCAGTACTTC.

The chain is built from TRBV6-5 and TRBJ2-7, with a possible D match to TRBD1 (5 bases). The CDR3 runs to 14 residues. V shed 8 bases and J shed 6 bases, with 20 bases lying between them. In germline, CDR1 is MNHEY, CDR2 SVGAGI. This CDR3 is CASHVDIVPLEQYF. Written as DNA, the CDR3 is TGTGCCAGCCATGTGGACATCGTCCCCCTCGAGCAGTACTTC.

In nucleotides, the CDR3 is TGTGCCTGGAGTCCCCCCGGGGGGCTGGTGGATGGCTACACCTTC. It translates to CAWSPPGGLVDGYTF. This chain uses TRBV30 with TRBJ1-2; perhaps TRBD1 as D (6 bases). V was pared by 2 bases and J by 6 bases, with 19 bases between. Germline V gene sequence: CDR1 GTSNPN, CDR2 SVGIG (reference sequence). The CDR3 consists of 15 residues.

This clone was counted a single time. This rearrangement joins TRBV11-3 to TRBJ2-5; 12 nucleotides match TRBD2. V gave up 5 bases and J gave up 7 bases; unmatched junction bases: 8. This CDR3 has 15 residues. The germline V gene encodes CDR1 SGHNT and CDR2 YENEEA. The CDR3 protein is CASSPRTSGVGTQYF. In nucleotides, the CDR3 is TGTGCCAGCAGCCCCCGGACTAGCGGGGTAGGGACCCAGTACTTC.

The rearrangement joins TRBV5-5 to TRBJ2-7; D gene uncertain. The germline gives CDR1 SGHKS, CDR2 YYEKEE (reference sequence). The V and J ends lost 0 bases and 2 bases respectively, with 3 bases between them. The CDR3 loop spans 12 amino acids. The CDR3 here is CASSLATYEQYF. The CDR3 DNA follows: TGTGCCAGCAGCTTGGCTACCTACGAGCAGTACTTC.

The chain links TRBV6-5 to TRBJ1-2; TRBD1 aligns across 7 bases. The CDR3 spans 14 residues. Trimming at V came to 3 bases and at J to 3 bases, leaving 4 bases not matched to a gene. Per the germline V gene, CDR1 is MNHEY and CDR2 is SVGAGI. CDR3 in amino acids: CASSYKGADYGYTF. In nucleotides, the CDR3 is TGTGCCAGCAGTTATAAGGGGGCGGACTATGGCTACACCTTC.

In DNA form, the CDR3 reads TGTGCCAGCTCACCAGAAGTGGTAGCGGGAGAGGAGCTGTTTTTT. Its protein is CASSPEVVAGEELFF. The V gene is TRBV18, the J gene TRBJ2-2; TRBD2 agrees at 9 bases. Germline assignment: CDR1 KGHSH and CDR2 LQKENI. V lost 2 bases, J lost 10 bases, and 8 bases stayed unmatched. CDR3 length: 15 amino acids.

V gene TRBV4-2 combines with J gene TRBJ2-3, with 7 bases fitting TRBD2. In germline, CDR1 is LGHNA, CDR2 YNFKEQ. The trim removed 4 bases at V and 1 base at J, leaving 5 bases unmatched. This CDR3 is 15 amino acids long. In nucleotides, the CDR3 is TGTGCCAGCAGCCTTGGCGCGGGAGGCACAGATACGCAGTATTTT. It specifies CASSLGAGGTDTQYF.

The rearrangement joins TRBV5-1 to TRBJ2-7, with D possibly matching TRBD2 (6 bases). Germline V gene data show CDR1 as SGHRS and CDR2 as YFSETQ. This CDR3 is 15 amino acids long. Trimming took off 4 bases at V and 7 bases at J, with 21 bases between the two ends. CDR3 coding DNA: TGCGCCAGCAGCGTGCTAGGGTTCAGGGCGGGGGAGCAGTACTTC. It is translated as CASSVLGFRAGEQYF.

This chain uses TRBV7-8 with TRBJ1-2; D is undetermined. Germline CDR1 reads SGHVS; CDR2 reads FQNEAQ. The germline V and J ends were trimmed by 3 bases and 1 base, with 12 bases remaining between them. The CDR3 totals 15 residues. In DNA form, the CDR3 reads TGTGCCAGCAGCTTTTACCGGGAGGGTAACTATGGCTACACCTTC. It yields the protein CASSFYREGNYGYTF.

This chain uses TRBV5-1 with TRBJ1-4; D unclear. The V and J ends lost 4 bases and 0 bases respectively, with 4 bases between them. This CDR3 has 13 amino acids. Germline V gene sequence: CDR1 SGHRS, CDR2 YFSETQ. DNA for the CDR3: TGCGCCAGCAGCACGGCAACTAATGAAAAACTGTTTTTT. This encodes CASSTATNEKLFF.

The genes are TRBV27 and TRBJ1-5; D gene uncertain. Germline V gives CDR1 MNHEY, CDR2 SMNVEV (reference sequence). With 6 bases removed from V and 5 bases from J, the gap between germline ends came to 11 bases. The CDR3 totals 13 residues. Here the CDR3 reads CASRLDTHQPQHF. The CDR3 coding sequence is TGTGCCAGCAGACTAGACACCCATCAGCCCCAGCATTTT.

The chain combines TRBV30 with TRBJ2-7; TRBD2 agrees at 12 bases. Germline V gene sequence: CDR1 GTSNPN, CDR2 SVGIG (reference sequence). V lost 0 bases, J lost 0 bases, and 3 bases stayed unmatched. The CDR3 extends over 16 amino acids. CDR3 coding DNA: TGTGCCTGGAGTGTACCGGGACTAGCGGGCTCCTACGAGCAGTACTTC. This encodes CAWSVPGLAGSYEQYF.

The chain carries TRBV27 and TRBJ1-6; TRBD1 might be the D (5 bases). The length of the CDR3 is 14 residues. Trimming pared 3 bases from V and 7 bases from J, leaving 10 bases between. Germline V gene lookup returns CDR1 MNHEY and CDR2 SMNVEV (reference sequence). The chain's CDR3 is CASSFRGRNSPLHF. For the CDR3, the DNA is TGTGCCAGCAGTTTTCGGGGGAGAAATTCACCCCTCCACTTT.

CDR3 protein: CASSLGQNSPLHF. DNA of the CDR3: TGTGCCAGCAGCTTGGGACAGAATTCACCCCTCCACTTT. The chain uses TRBV7-3 and TRBJ1-6, with 7 bases that match TRBD1. V lost 3 bases and J lost 7; bases outside the gene matches: 0. This CDR3 region has 13 residues. Germline values: CDR1 SGHTA, CDR2 FQGTGA.

The genes are TRBV6-6 and TRBJ2-7; 10 bases align to TRBD2. V was clipped by 4 bases and J by 0 bases; unmatched bases: 3. Germline V gene data show CDR1 as MNHNY and CDR2 as SVGAGI (reference sequence). This CDR3 has 15 residues. CDR3 region: CASSSGLAHSYEQYF. The CDR3 bases are TGTGCCAGCAGTTCGGGACTAGCGCACTCCTACGAGCAGTACTTC.

This chain links TRBV19 with TRBJ2-7; 7 nucleotides align to TRBD2. V lost 3 bases, J lost 5 bases, and 4 bases stayed unmatched. This CDR3 is built from 13 residues. CDR1 is LNHDA and CDR2 is SQIVND in the germline V gene (reference sequence). CDR3 region: CASSMSGVDEQYF. The CDR3 DNA reads TGTGCCAGTAGTATGAGCGGGGTGGACGAGCAGTACTTC.

Judged by abundance, this clone is large. The rearrangement joins TRBV7-3 to TRBJ2-3; TRBD2 is a possible D gene (7 bases). The CDR3 is 21 residues long. Germline V lookup: CDR1 SGHTA, CDR2 FQGTGA. V was cut by 0 bases and J by 0 bases, with 25 bases left in between. The CDR3 coding sequence is TGTGCCAGCAGCTTAACGCCCGGCAGGGGAGGGATATTGGCTAGCACAGATACGCAGTATTTT. The encoded protein is CASSLTPGRGGILASTDTQYF.

The chain combines TRBV6-5 with TRBJ1-1; 7 bases match TRBD1. Trimming at V came to 6 bases and at J to 5 bases, leaving 9 bases not matched to a gene. CDR3 length: 14 residues. Germline V gene sequence: CDR1 MNHEY, CDR2 SVGAGI. The DNA for the CDR3 is TGTGCCAGCAGCAGAACAGGGGCCGGGACTGAAGCTTTCTTT. Protein product: CASSRTGAGTEAFF.

This rearrangement joins TRBV3-1 (or the pseudogene TRBV3-2) to TRBJ2-7, with D maybe TRBD2 (5 bases). The V and J ends lost 4 bases and 1 base respectively, with 23 bases between them. The CDR3 totals 18 residues. The germline V gene encodes CDR1 LGHDT and CDR2 YNNKEL (reference sequence). As DNA, the CDR3 is TGTGCCAGCAGCCGTGAGGAGGAGGCCCAAAGCCAATCCTACGAGCAGTACTTC. Its protein is CASSREEEAQSQSYEQYF.

The genes are TRBV7-2 and TRBJ2-7; D is possibly TRBD1 (6 bases). This CDR3 is built from 12 residues. From germline, CDR1 is SGHTA and CDR2 FQGNSA. The V and J ends lost 5 bases and 5 bases respectively, with 10 bases between them. DNA of the CDR3: TGTGCCAGCAGCCGCTACAGGGACGAGCAGTACTTC. Protein product: CASSRYRDEQYF.

This chain links TRBV28 with TRBJ1-2; 7 bases are shared with TRBD1. The CDR3 sequence is 14 residues long. Germline values: CDR1 MDHEN, CDR2 SYDVKM. V gave up 6 bases and J gave up 6 bases; unmatched junction bases: 10. The CDR3 here is CASRESGTANGYTF. CDR3 nucleotide sequence: TGTGCCAGCAGAGAATCCGGGACAGCAAATGGCTACACCTTC.

The chain is built from TRBV3-1 (or the pseudogene TRBV3-2) and TRBJ2-7; 7 bases fit TRBD1. The V gene's germline CDR1 is LGHDT and CDR2 YNNKEL (reference sequence). There are 15 residues in the CDR3. The J segment lost 7 bases and the V segment lost 3 bases, leaving 12 bases of the junction unmatched. The CDR3 DNA reads TGTGCCAGCAGCCAGGCCGGGACAGTGGTGCAGGAGCAGTACTTC. This encodes CASSQAGTVVQEQYF.